This T cell receptor beta chain was identified in a study of vaccination effects on CD4 cells after COVID-19. At the level of the study: Following the second dose by a median of 72 days, the post-vaccine samples were obtained.

This clone has just a few counts. Its antigen is not identified. Under the ViraFEST assay, PBMC were stimulated with viral peptide pools so that antigen-specific CD4+ T cells expanded. Sequencing was performed afterwards. Researchers isolated CD4+ T cells once roughly nine days of culture had elapsed. BNT162b2 vaccine or mRNA-1273 vaccine was given to participants in two doses. Every well got a few million PBMC, which were grown with 8.5 to 10 IU/ml IL-2 and about 10 ug/ml peptides. Half the medium was replaced with IL-2 medium on days 3 and 7. CDR1 ENHRY and CDR2 SYGVKD come from the germline V gene. The CDR3 runs to 13 residues. V was cut by 3 bases and J by 4 bases, with 4 bases left in between. This table comes from immunoSEQ multiplex PCR, and its TCRdb copy is limited to in-frame clones, with some not included. The sample has tens of thousands of clones, 75% to 85% seen once.

Sequencing used CD4+ T cells from PBMCs cultured with HCoV-229E spike peptides, obtained after COVID-19 vaccination. The chain is built from TRBV10-3 and TRBJ1-6; no definite D call. This receptor was obtained from a human donor who received a COVID-19 vaccine. This CDR3 is CAISDQYNSPLHF. The CDR3 nucleotides are TGTGCCATCAGTGACCAGTATAATTCACCCCTCCACTTT.